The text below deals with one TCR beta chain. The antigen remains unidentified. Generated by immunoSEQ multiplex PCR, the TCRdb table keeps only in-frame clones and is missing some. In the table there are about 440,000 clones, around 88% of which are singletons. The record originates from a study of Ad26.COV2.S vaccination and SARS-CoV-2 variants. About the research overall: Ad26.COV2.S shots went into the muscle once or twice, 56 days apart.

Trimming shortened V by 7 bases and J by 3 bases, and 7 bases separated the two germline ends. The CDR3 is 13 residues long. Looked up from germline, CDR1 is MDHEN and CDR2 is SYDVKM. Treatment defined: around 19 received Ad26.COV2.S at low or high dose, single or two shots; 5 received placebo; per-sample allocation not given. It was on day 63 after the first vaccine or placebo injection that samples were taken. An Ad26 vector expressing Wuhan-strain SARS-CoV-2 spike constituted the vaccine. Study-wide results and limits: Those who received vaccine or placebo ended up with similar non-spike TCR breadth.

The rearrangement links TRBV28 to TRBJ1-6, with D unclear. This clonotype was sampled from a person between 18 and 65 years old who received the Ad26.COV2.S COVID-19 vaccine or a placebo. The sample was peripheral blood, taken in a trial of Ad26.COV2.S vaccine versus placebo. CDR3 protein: CASNPSYNSPLHF. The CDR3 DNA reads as TGTGCCAGCAATCCCAGCTATAATTCACCCCTCCACTTT.